This entry concerns a single T cell receptor (beta chain). This entry comes from a study of blood T cell repertoires in COVID-19. Across the whole study: Samples came from the United States, Italy and Spain, spanning acute and convalescent COVID-19.

Participants spanned ages about 18 to 90 years and resided in 24 US areas. Each exposed participant met a COVID-19 case in the 2 weeks preceding study entry. Clones were read by immunoSEQ multiplex PCR, and TCRdb kept only the in-frame ones, dropping some. In the table there are a few hundred thousand clones, 80% to 90% of which are singletons. The TCR sequence derives from a woman between 45 and 65 years old who had been exposed to COVID-19. The sample taken for sequencing was PBMCs or T cells enriched from blood (not recorded which).

CDR3 loop: CASSYWTGHPEAFF. CDR3 sequence (DNA): TGTGCCAGCAGTTACTGGACAGGGCACCCTGAAGCTTTCTTT. This rearrangement joins TRBV6-5 to TRBJ1-1; 8 bases match TRBD1. CDR3 length: 14 amino acids. The germline V gene has CDR1 MNHEY and CDR2 SVGAGI. Germline trimming cut 1 base from V and 6 bases from J; bases unmatched to any gene: 4.